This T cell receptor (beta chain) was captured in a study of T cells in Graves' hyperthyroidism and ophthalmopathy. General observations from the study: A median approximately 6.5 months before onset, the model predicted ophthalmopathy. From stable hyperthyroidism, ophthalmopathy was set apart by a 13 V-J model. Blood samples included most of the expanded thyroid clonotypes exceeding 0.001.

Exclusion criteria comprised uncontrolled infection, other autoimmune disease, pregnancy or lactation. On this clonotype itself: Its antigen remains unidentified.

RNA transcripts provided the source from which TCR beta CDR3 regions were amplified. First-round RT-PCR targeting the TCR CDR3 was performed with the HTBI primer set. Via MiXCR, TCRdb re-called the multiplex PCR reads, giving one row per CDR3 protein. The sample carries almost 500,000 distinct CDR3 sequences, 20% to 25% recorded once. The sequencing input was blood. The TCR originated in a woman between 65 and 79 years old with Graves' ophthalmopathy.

The CDR3 DNA reads as TGCAGTGCTGATAAACCCAATCTAGCGGGAGAGCAGTACTTC. Its translation: CSADKPNLAGEQYF. The chain carries TRBV20-1 and TRBJ2-7; TRBD2 agrees at 9 bases. The junction had 12 bases not matched to a gene; V was cut back by 5 bases and J by 7 bases. This CDR3 region has 14 residues. Germline V CDR1 and CDR2: DFQATT, SNEGSKA (reference sequence).